A selection of T cell receptor beta chains follows, all from one sample in a study of shared clonotypes between healthy human individuals. Produced via immunoSEQ multiplex PCR; TCRdb's table is partial and in-frame only. The sample includes about 380,000 clones, 90% to 98% seen only once; the top ten take 0.25% to 0.35%. Source material: memory CD8+ T cells sorted from blood. All receptors come from a man aged 30 to 45 in good health. CDR3s include the opening cysteine and the closing phenylalanine or tryptophan. A D gene is named only where the DNA matches it firmly. A row's size may be missing; if present it is once, few, many or a size class.

J,D,size,V,DNA,CDR3
TRBJ1-1,-,-,TRBV30,TGTGCCTGGAGTGAAACTGAAGCTTTCTTT,CAWSETEAFF
TRBJ2-3,-,once,TRBV2,TGTGCCAGCAGTGAAGAGGGAGGTTATACGCAGTATTTT,CASSEEGGYTQYF
TRBJ2-5,-,-,TRBV5-4,TGTGCCAGCAGCTCGGGCGGGGTAGGAGAGACCCAGTACTTC,CASSSGGVGETQYF
TRBJ2-3,-,-,TRBV11-1,TGTGCCAGCAGCTTTAGTAGATGGGATACGCAGTATTTT,CASSFSRWDTQYF
TRBJ1-2,TRBD1,-,TRBV6-6,TGTGCCAGCAGTTACTCGGGGACAGGGAGGGATGGCTACACCTTC,CASSYSGTGRDGYTF
TRBJ2-3,-,-,TRBV2,TGTGCCAGCAAGGGCCCAGATACGCAGTATTTT,CASKGPDTQYF
TRBJ2-7,-,once,TRBV11-2,TGTGCCAGCAGCCCTTTTTACGAGCAGTACTTC,CASSPFYEQYF
TRBJ2-7,TRBD1,-,TRBV15,TGTGCCACCAGCAGAGATCAAAACAGGGGGTACGAGCAGTACTTC,CATSRDQNRGYEQYF
TRBJ2-1,-,-,TRBV7-8,TGTGCCAGCAGCTTAAGGGCCTACAATGAGCAGTTCTTC,CASSLRAYNEQFF
TRBJ2-3,-,once,TRBV4-1,TGCGCCAGCAGCTACAGGGTTGGCACAGATACGCAGTATTTT,CASSYRVGTDTQYF
TRBJ2-3,TRBD2,-,TRBV15,TGTGCCACCGGGGTCAAGCGGGACGGGCTCACAGATACGCAGTATTTT,CATGVKRDGLTDTQYF
TRBJ1-1,-,-,TRBV5-1,TGCGCCAGCAGCTTGGACGGCAGGAGGAACACTGAAGCTTTCTTT,CASSLDGRRNTEAFF
TRBJ2-1,-,-,TRBV27,TGTGCCAGCAGTTTATCGGGGATGCCCTACAATGAGCAGTTCTTC,CASSLSGMPYNEQFF
TRBJ1-1,-,-,TRBV6-5,TGTGCCAGCAGCAATCTAATGACTGAAGCTTTCTTT,CASSNLMTEAFF
TRBJ2-7,-,-,TRBV27,TGTGCCAGCAGGCCCCTAAGCTCCTACGAGCAGTACTTC,CASRPLSSYEQYF
TRBJ2-2,TRBD2,-,TRBV9,TGTGCCAGCAGCGAGCGGACTAGTATATCTGGCGGGGAGCTGTTTTTT,CASSERTSISGGELFF
TRBJ2-2,-,-,TRBV7-9,TGTGCCAGCAGCTTAACGGGGCCGTTTTTT,CASSLTGPFF
TRBJ2-7,TRBD1,-,TRBV4-1,TGCGCCAGCAGCCAAGACCTGGACAGGCGATTGGGGTACGAGCAGTACTTC,CASSQDLDRRLGYEQYF
TRBJ2-3,TRBD2,-,TRBV11-2,TGTGCCAGCAGCCCTCCGGGACTAGCGGGGGAGGGCACAGATACGCAGTATTTT,CASSPPGLAGEGTDTQYF
TRBJ2-1,-,-,TRBV28,TGTGCCAGCAGTTTCGAAGTGGGTAGAGGGCAGTTCTTC,CASSFEVGRGQFF
TRBJ2-7,-,-,TRBV28,TGTGCCAGTAATGTAGCGGTTGGGAGCGGCGGCTCCTACGAGCAGTACTTC,CASNVAVGSGGSYEQYF
TRBJ2-3,TRBD2,-,TRBV29-1,TGCAGCGTTGATGGGCTTCTGCGGGAGGGCACAGATACGCAGTATTTT,CSVDGLLREGTDTQYF
TRBJ1-1,-,-,TRBV6-5,TGTGCCAGCAGTTTGGGACCGGGGGACACTGAAGCTTTCTTT,CASSLGPGDTEAFF
TRBJ2-7,-,-,TRBV19,TGTGCCAGTAGTCCGGGGCAGCCACCCTACGAGCAGTACTTC,CASSPGQPPYEQYF
TRBJ2-7,TRBD1,-,TRBV5-1,TGCGCCAGCAGCTTGAGCGCAGGGGGCTCCTACGAGCAGTACTTC,CASSLSAGGSYEQYF
TRBJ2-7,TRBD1,-,TRBV19,TGTGCCAGTAAGGGGCAGGGGGAAGGCTACGAGCAGTACTTC,CASKGQGEGYEQYF
TRBJ2-2,-,-,TRBV2,TGTGCCAGCTGGGCAGGAGGGGACACCGGGGAGCTGTTTTTT,CASWAGGDTGELFF